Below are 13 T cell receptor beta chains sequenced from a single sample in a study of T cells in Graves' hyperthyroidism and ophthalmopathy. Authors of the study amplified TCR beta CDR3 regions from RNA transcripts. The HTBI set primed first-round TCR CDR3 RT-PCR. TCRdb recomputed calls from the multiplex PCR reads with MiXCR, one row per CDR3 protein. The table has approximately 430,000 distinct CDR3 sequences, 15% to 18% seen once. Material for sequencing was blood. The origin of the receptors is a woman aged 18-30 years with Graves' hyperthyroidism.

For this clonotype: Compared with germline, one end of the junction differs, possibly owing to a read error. For the CDR3, the DNA is TGTGCCATCAGTGTGGCGACGATATTCTTTTCAGGGAACGCCGGGGAGCTGTTTTTT. Translating gives CAISVATIFFSGNAGELFF. The rearrangement joins TRBV10-3 to TRBJ2-2; TRBD1 is a possible D gene (5 bases). This CDR3 is 19 amino acids long. Germline V gives CDR1 ENHRY, CDR2 SYGVKD.

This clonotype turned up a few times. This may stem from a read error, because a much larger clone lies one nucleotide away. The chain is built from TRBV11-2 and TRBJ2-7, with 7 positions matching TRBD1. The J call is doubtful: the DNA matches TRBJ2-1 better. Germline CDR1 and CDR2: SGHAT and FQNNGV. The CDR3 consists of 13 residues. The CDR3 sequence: CASSVTGIYEQFF. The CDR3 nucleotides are TGTGCCAGCAGCGTGACAGGGATCTACGAGCAGTTCTTC.

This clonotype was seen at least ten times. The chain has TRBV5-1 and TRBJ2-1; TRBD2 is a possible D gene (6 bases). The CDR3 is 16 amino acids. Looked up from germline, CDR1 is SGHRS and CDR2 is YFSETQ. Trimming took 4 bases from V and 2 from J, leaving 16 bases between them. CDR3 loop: CASSPEAGTAYNEQFF. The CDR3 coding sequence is TGCGCCAGCAGCCCGGAGGCGGGAACCGCCTACAATGAGCAGTTCTTC.

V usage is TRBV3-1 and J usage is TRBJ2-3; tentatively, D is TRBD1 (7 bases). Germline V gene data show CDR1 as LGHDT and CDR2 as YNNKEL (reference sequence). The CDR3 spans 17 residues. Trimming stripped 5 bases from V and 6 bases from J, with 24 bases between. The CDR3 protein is CASSVNRGGGATDTQYF. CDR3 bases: TGTGCCAGCAGCGTAAACAGGGGAGGTGGGGCCACGGATACGCAGTATTTT.

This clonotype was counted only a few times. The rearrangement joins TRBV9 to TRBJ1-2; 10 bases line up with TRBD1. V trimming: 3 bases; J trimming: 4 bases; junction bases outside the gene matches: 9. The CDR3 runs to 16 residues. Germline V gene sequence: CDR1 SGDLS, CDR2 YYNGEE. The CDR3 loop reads CASSATSTGGFYGYTF. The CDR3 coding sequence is TGTGCCAGCAGCGCTACATCGACAGGGGGCTTCTATGGCTACACCTTC.

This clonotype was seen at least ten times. DNA for the CDR3: TGTGCCTGGAGTCTAAACAGGGAGGCAGGCGACTACACCTTC. Translating gives CAWSLNREAGDYTF. The genes are TRBV30 and TRBJ1-2; D is possibly TRBD1 (6 bases). The CDR3 is 14 amino acids. Germline V CDR1 and CDR2: GTSNPN, SVGIG (reference sequence). V was cut by 2 bases and J by 10 bases, with 20 bases left in between.

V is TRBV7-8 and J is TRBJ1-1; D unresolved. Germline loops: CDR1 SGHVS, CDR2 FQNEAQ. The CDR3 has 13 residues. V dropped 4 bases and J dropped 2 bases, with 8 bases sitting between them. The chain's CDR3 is CASSSEVNTEAFF. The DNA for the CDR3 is TGTGCCAGCAGCTCGGAAGTAAACACTGAAGCTTTCTTT.

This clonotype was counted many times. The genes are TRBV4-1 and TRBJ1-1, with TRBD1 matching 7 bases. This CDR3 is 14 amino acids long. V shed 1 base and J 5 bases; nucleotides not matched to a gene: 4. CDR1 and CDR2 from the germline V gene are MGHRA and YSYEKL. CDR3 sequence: CASSQGRGGTEAFF. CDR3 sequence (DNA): TGCGCCAGCAGCCAAGGCAGGGGGGGAACTGAAGCTTTCTTT.

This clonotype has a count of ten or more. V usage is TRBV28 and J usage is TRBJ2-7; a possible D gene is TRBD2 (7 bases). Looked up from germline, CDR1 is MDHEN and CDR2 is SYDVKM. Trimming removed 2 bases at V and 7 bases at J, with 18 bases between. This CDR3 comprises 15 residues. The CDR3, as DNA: TGTGCCAGCAGTTTACCCGTCGAGGGGGGGGGGGAGCAGTACTTC. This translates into CASSLPVEGGGEQYF.

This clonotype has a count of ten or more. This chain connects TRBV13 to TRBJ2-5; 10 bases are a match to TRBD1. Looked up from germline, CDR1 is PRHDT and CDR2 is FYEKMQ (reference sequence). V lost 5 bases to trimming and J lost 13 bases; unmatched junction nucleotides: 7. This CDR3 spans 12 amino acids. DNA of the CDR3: TGTGCCAGCAGCCAGGACAGGGGGTACCCGTACTTC. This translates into CASSQDRGYPYF.

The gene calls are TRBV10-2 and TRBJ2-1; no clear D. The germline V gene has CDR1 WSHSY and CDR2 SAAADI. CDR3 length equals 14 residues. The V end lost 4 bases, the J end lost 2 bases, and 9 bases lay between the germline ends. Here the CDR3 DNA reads TGCGCCAGCAGTGTTGACTCCCCCTACAATGAGCAGTTCTTC. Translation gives CASSVDSPYNEQFF.

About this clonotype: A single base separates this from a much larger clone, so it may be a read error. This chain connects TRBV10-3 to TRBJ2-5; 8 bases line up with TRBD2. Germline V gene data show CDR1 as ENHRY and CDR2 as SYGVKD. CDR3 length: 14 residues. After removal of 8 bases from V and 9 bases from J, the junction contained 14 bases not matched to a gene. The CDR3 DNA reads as TGTGCCATCGGAACGGGGGGGACCTTGGAGCCCCAGTACTTC. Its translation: CAIGTGGTLEPQYF.

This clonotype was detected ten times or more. Here the CDR3 reads CASSSTGGAYTQYF. The CDR3 nucleotides are TGTGCCAGCAGTTCAACAGGGGGCGCCTATACGCAGTATTTT. The chain combines TRBV6-2 or TRBV6-3 with TRBJ2-3; 9 nucleotides match TRBD1. The length of the CDR3 is 14 residues. CDR1 and CDR2 from the germline V gene are MNHEY and SVGEGT. V lost 4 bases and J lost 7; bases outside the gene matches: 6.